These 15 T cell receptor beta chains came from one sample sequenced in a study of T cell responses to AZD1222 COVID-19 vaccine. Using immunoSEQ multiplex PCR, the repertoire was profiled, and TCRdb retains in-frame clones only, with some absent. The sample contains approximately 99,000 clones, over 85% of which appear only once. Specimen: peripheral blood, collected on day 0 of MenACWY control vaccination. These receptors came from an adult in good health.

The CDR3 region has the DNA TGTGCCTGGAGTGGGTGGCCTGGAAACACCATATATTTT. Translation: CAWSGWPGNTIYF. The chain combines TRBV30 with TRBJ1-3; D is ambiguous. The length of the CDR3 is 13 residues. V was clipped by 1 base and J by 2 bases, with 6 bases between them. The V gene's germline CDR1 is GTSNPN and CDR2 SVGIG (reference sequence). The full variable domain, completed using reference TRBV30 and TRBJ1-3, is SQTIHQWPATLVQPVGSPLSLECTVEGTSNPNLYWYRQAAGRGLQLLFYSVGIGQISSEVPQNLSASRPQDRQFILSSKKLLLSDSGFYLCAWSGWPGNTIYFGEGSWLTVV.

The V call is TRBV7-9, the J call TRBJ2-2, with D hard to call. The V end was cut by 2 bases, the J end by 7 bases, with 14 bases between. Germline values: CDR1 SEHNR, CDR2 FQNEAQ (reference sequence). This CDR3 region has 15 residues. The CDR3 bases are TGTGCCAGCAGCTTACTAGGTTTTATCGTCGGGGAGCTGTTTTTT. Translation gives CASSLLGFIVGELFF. Supplemented by reference TRBV7-9 and TRBJ2-2, the full variable domain reads DTGVSQNPRHKITKRGQNVTFRCDPISEHNRLYWYRQTLGQGPEFLTYFQNEAQLEKSRLLSDRFSAERPKGSFSTLEIQRTEQGDSAMYLCASSLLGFIVGELFFGEGSRLTVL.

J is TRBJ2-7 and V is TRBV18; 12 bases align to TRBD2. The CDR3 is made up of 15 amino acids. V shed 3 bases, J shed 6 bases, and the junction held 6 bases outside the gene matches. The germline V gene has CDR1 KGHSH and CDR2 LQKENI. The CDR3 coding sequence is TGTGCCAGCTCACCGGACGGACTAGCGGGGACCGAGCAGTACTTC. Protein product: CASSPDGLAGTEQYF.

The rearrangement links TRBV7-9 to TRBJ1-2, with 11 bases fitting TRBD1. J was trimmed by 7 bases and V by 8 bases; bases with no gene match: 3. The CDR3 spans 12 residues. The germline gives CDR1 SEHNR, CDR2 FQNEAQ (reference sequence). CDR3 sequence (DNA): TGTGCCAGCGGACAGGGGGCGGGTGGCTACACCTTC. Translated: CASGQGAGGYTF.

V is TRBV5-4 and J is TRBJ2-4; possible D gene TRBD1, 6 bases. CDR3 length: 14 amino acids. Trimming shortened V by 2 bases and J by 7 bases, and 13 bases separated the two germline ends. The germline CDR1 and CDR2 sequences are SGHNT and YYREEE (reference sequence). CDR3 sequence: CASSFQGGLNIQYF. The DNA of the CDR3 is TGTGCCAGCAGCTTTCAAGGGGGTTTGAACATTCAGTACTTC.

This chain links TRBV28 with TRBJ1-1; 8 bases match TRBD1. Germline trimming cut 6 bases from V and 7 bases from J; bases unmatched to any gene: 4. The CDR3 has 12 amino acids. Germline V lookup: CDR1 MDHEN, CDR2 SYDVKM. The chain's CDR3 is CASSYDRGEAFF. The CDR3 region has the DNA TGTGCCAGCAGCTACGACAGGGGTGAAGCTTTCTTT. The complete variable domain, with remaining parts taken from reference TRBV28 and TRBJ1-1, reads DVKVTQSSRYLVKRTGEKVFLECVQDMDHENMFWYRQDPGLGLRLIYFSYDVKMKEKGDIPEGYSVSREKKERFSLILESASTNQTSMYLCASSYDRGEAFFGQGTRLTVV.

V is TRBV6-6 and J is TRBJ1-5; a weak D match, TRBD1 (6 bases). Trimming pared 5 bases from V and 3 bases from J, leaving 11 bases between. CDR1 MNHNY and CDR2 SVGAGI come from the germline V gene (reference sequence). The CDR3 extends over 14 amino acids. For the CDR3, the DNA is TGTGCCAGCAGTCGCCAGGGGCACAATCAGCCCCAGCATTTT. Translating gives CASSRQGHNQPQHF.

This chain uses TRBV19 with TRBJ1-5, with unresolved D. Germline assignment: CDR1 LNHDA and CDR2 SQIVND (reference sequence). The V end lost 3 bases, the J end lost 7 bases, and 10 bases lay between the germline ends. This CDR3 contains 13 residues. Here the CDR3 reads CASSIKAGQPQHF. DNA of the CDR3: TGTGCCAGTAGTATTAAGGCAGGCCAGCCCCAGCATTTT.

This sequence joins TRBV18 and TRBJ1-2; unclear D gene. Germline V gene lookup returns CDR1 KGHSH and CDR2 LQKENI. The CDR3 contains 15 residues. Trimming took off 0 bases at V and 7 bases at J, with 15 bases between the two ends. The CDR3 reads CASSPPDGVSGGYTF. CDR3 sequence (DNA): TGTGCCAGCTCACCACCCGATGGGGTGTCCGGTGGCTACACCTTC.

The chain recombines TRBV3-1 (or the pseudogene TRBV3-2) with TRBJ1-2; D is uncertain. The germline V gene encodes CDR1 LGHDT and CDR2 YNNKEL (reference sequence). Trimming removed 0 bases from V and 4 bases from J, with 9 bases in between. This CDR3 comprises 14 residues. The CDR3 loop reads CASSQDTSGYGYTF. CDR3 nucleotides: TGTGCCAGCAGCCAAGATACATCGGGCTATGGCTACACCTTC.

V is TRBV9 and J is TRBJ1-2, with D maybe TRBD1 (6 bases). Trimming took off 7 bases at V and 4 bases at J, with 17 bases between the two ends. Germline-derived CDR1 and CDR2 are SGDLS and YYNGEE. There are 14 residues in the CDR3. The CDR3 nucleotides read TGTGCCAGCGTTCGGGACAACGGAGCCTATGGCTACACCTTC. This encodes CASVRDNGAYGYTF.

V gene TRBV10-3 combines with J gene TRBJ1-3; D is ambiguous. This CDR3 is 15 amino acids long. V lost 7 bases, J lost 0 bases, and 13 bases lay in between. Germline values: CDR1 ENHRY, CDR2 SYGVKD. CDR3 residues: CAIISDTRSGNTIYF. CDR3 nucleotides: TGTGCCATCATCTCCGACACCCGCTCTGGAAACACCATATATTTT.

The V call is TRBV10-3, the J call TRBJ2-7, with 7 bases identical to TRBD1. CDR3 length: 17 amino acids. CDR1 is ENHRY, CDR2 SYGVKD, per germline. After removal of 4 bases from V and 4 bases from J, the junction contained 16 bases not matched to a gene. The CDR3, as DNA: TGTGCCATCAGTGCCCCCTCTAGACAGGGTTCTAGGTACGAGCAGTACTTC. Its translation: CAISAPSRQGSRYEQYF.

This clone was picked up a small number of times. This sequence joins TRBV12-3 or TRBV12-4 and TRBJ1-1, with D unresolved. CDR3 length equals 13 residues. The V end was cut by 5 bases, the J end by 10 bases, with 17 bases between. The CDR3 reads CASSLLDQPPAFF. For the CDR3, the DNA is TGTGCCAGCAGTCTCTTGGACCAGCCTCCAGCTTTCTTT.

The V call is TRBV4-1, the J call TRBJ2-7; 8 nucleotides agree with TRBD2. Germline V gene lookup returns CDR1 MGHRA and CDR2 YSYEKL. V was pared by 0 bases and J by 4 bases, with 14 bases of the junction left unmatched. This CDR3 contains 18 residues. The CDR3: CASSQEGALAGETYEQYF. For the CDR3, the DNA is TGCGCCAGCAGCCAAGAAGGGGCGCTAGCGGGTGAAACTTACGAGCAGTACTTC.